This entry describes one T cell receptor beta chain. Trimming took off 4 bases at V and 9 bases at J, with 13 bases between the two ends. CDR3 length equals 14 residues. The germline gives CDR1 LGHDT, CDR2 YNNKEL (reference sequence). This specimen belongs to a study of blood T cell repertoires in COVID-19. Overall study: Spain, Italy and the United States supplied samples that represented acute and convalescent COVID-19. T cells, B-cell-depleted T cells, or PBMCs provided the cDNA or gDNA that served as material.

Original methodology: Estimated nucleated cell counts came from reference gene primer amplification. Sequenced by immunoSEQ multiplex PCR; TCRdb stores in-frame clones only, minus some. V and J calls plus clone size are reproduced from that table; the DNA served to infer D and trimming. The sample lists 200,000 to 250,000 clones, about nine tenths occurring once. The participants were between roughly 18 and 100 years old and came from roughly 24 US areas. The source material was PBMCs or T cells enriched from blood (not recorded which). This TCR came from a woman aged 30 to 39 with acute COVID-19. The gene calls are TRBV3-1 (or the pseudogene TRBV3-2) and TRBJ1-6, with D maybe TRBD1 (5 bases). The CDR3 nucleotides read TGTGCCAGCAGCCGATATCAGGGATTTTCACCCCTCCACTTT. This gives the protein CASSRYQGFSPLHF.